In its sample, the clone carrying this T cell receptor (beta chain) was seen many times. Its antigen remains unknown. Trimming removed 4 bases from V and 1 base from J, with 13 bases in between. Germline V gives CDR1 SGHAT, CDR2 FQNNGV. The CDR3 has 15 residues. Researchers took RNA transcripts and amplified the TCR beta CDR3 regions from them. The TCR CDR3 first-round RT-PCR relied on the HTBI primer set. Each CDR3 protein gets one entry after TCRdb re-called the multiplex PCR reads with MiXCR. Here the sample spans approximately 610,000 distinct CDR3 sequences, about 14% being singletons. This record comes from a study of T cells in Graves' hyperthyroidism and ophthalmopathy. Study details: Peripheral blood samples were taken at initial diagnosis, prior to any treatment.

Cells are PBMCs isolated from around 9.4 ml of fresh blood. Overall study findings and caveats: Peripheral blood also featured most of the thyroid clonotypes expanded above 0.001.

The chain couples TRBV11-2 to TRBJ1-2; a weak D match, TRBD1 (5 bases). Sample: blood. This clonotype originated in a woman between 40 and 55 years old with Graves' ophthalmopathy. CDR3 nucleotide sequence: TGTGCCAGCAGCTCAACAGGCGGCAATAACTATGGCTACACCTTC. Amino acids: CASSSTGGNNYGYTF. Looking up the rest from reference TRBV11-2 and TRBJ1-2 gives the full variable domain: EAGVAQSPRYKIIEKRQSVAFWCNPISGHATLYWYQQILGQGPKLLIQFQNNGVVDDSQLPKDRFSAERLKGVDSTLKIQPAKLEDSAVYLCASSSTGGNNYGYTFGSGTRLTVV.